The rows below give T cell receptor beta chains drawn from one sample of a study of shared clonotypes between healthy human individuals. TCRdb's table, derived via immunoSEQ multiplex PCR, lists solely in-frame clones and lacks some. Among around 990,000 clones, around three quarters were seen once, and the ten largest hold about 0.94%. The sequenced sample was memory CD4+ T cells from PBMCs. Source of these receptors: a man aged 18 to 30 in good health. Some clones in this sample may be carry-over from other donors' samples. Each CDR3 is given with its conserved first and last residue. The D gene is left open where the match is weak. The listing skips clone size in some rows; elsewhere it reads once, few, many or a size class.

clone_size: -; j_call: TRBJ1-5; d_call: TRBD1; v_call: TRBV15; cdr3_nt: TGTGCCACCAGCTCCTCCGGCAGGGGGAGTCAGCCCCAGCATTTT; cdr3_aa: CATSSSGRGSQPQHF
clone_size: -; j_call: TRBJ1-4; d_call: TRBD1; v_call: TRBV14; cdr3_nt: TGTGCCAGCAGCCAAGGACAGGGCGGGATTGAAAAACTGTTTTTT; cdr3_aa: CASSQGQGGIEKLFF
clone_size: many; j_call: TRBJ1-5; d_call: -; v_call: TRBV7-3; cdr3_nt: TGTGCCAGCAGCTTAACCTACAGGGATGATGGGAATCAGCCCCAGCATTTT; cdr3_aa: CASSLTYRDDGNQPQHF
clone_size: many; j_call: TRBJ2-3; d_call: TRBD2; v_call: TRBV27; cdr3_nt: TGTGCCAGCAGTAGACTAGCGGGTTCAGATACGCAGTATTTT; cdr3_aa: CASSRLAGSDTQYF
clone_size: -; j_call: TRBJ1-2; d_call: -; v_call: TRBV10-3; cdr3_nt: TGTGCCACCGCTCTGCGGACCATGATGAACTATGGCTACACCTTC; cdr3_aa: CATALRTMMNYGYTF
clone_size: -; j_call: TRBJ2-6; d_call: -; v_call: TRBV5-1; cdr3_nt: TGCGCCAGCATTAGGGACTCTGGGGCCAACGTCCTGACTTTC; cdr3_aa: CASIRDSGANVLTF
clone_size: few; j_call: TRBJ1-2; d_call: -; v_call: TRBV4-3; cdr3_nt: TGCGCCAGCAGCCAAGAGGGGCTCAGCCCCTATGGCTACACCTTC; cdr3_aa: CASSQEGLSPYGYTF
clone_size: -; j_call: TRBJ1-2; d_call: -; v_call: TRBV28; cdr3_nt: TGTGCCAGCAGTAGCAATACAGGGATTGGAAGCTATGGCTACACCTTC; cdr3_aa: CASSSNTGIGSYGYTF
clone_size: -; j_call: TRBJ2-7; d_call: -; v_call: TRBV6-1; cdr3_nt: TGTGCCAGCATCCCTAGGAGGGAAAACCCCTACGAGCAGTACTTC; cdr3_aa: CASIPRRENPYEQYF
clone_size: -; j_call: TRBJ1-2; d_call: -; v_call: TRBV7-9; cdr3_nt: TGTGCCAGCAGCTTAAGGACAGCCTATGGCTACACCTTC; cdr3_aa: CASSLRTAYGYTF
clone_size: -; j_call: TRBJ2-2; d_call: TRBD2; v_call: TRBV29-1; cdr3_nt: TGCAGCGTTCCCGTGGTAGCGGGAGGTGTTAACACCGGGGAGCTGTTTTTT; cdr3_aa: CSVPVVAGGVNTGELFF
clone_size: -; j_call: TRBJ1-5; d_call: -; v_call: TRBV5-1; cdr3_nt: TGCGCCAGCAGCTTGGGTCCTTGGGGAGTGGGTCAGCCCCAGCATTTT; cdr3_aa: CASSLGPWGVGQPQHF
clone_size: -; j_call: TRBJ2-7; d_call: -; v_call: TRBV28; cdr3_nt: TGTGCCAGCAGTTTGAACAGCCCTCACGAGCAGTACTTC; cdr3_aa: CASSLNSPHEQYF
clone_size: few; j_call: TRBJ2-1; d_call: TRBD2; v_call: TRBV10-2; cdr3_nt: TGCGCCAGCAGGAGGGGCAGCGGGAGGGCCGATGAGCAGTTCTTC; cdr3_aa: CASRRGSGRADEQFF
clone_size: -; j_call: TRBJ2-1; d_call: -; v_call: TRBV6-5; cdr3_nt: TGTGCCAGCGAAGGGCCCCATAGCCGTGAGCAGTTCTTC; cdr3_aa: CASEGPHSREQFF
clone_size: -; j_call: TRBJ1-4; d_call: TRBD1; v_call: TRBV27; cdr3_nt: TGTGCCAGCAGTTTAAGAGGGACAGGGGGCCGGAATGAAAAACTGTTTTTT; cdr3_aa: CASSLRGTGGRNEKLFF
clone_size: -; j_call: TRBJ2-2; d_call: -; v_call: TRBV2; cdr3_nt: TGTGCCAGCTCTCCATTGGGGACCGCGGGCGGGGAGCTGTTTTTT; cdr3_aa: CASSPLGTAGGELFF
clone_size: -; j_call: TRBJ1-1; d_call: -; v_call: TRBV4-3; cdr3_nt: TGCGCCAGCACCGGAAGGGACCTCACTGAAGCTTTCTTT; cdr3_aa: CASTGRDLTEAFF
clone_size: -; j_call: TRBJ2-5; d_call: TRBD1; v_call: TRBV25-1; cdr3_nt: TGTGCCAGCAGTCCCCGGACAGGGGTAGAGACCCAGTACTTC; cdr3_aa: CASSPRTGVETQYF
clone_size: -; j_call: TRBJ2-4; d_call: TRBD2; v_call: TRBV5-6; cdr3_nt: TGTGCCAGCAGCTTGAGCGGGAGTAAAAACATTCAGTACTTC; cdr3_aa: CASSLSGSKNIQYF
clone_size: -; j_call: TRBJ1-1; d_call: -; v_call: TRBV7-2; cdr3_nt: TGTGCCAGCAGCACCAGCGCGGGGGGGTACACTGAAGCTTTCTTT; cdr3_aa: CASSTSAGGYTEAFF
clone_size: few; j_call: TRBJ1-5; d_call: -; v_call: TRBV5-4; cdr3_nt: TGTGCCAGCAGCTTGGGAGGATCCCGAAACAATCAGCCCCAGCATTTT; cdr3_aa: CASSLGGSRNNQPQHF
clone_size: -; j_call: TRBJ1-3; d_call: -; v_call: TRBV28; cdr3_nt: TGTGCCAGCAGTCCCGCGGGGATCTTCTCTGGAAACACCATATATTTT; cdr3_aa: CASSPAGIFSGNTIYF
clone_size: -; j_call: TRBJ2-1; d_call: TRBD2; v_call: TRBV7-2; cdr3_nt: TGTGCCAGCAGCGCCCGACTAGCGGGAGTCTACAATGAGCAGTTCTTC; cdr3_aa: CASSARLAGVYNEQFF
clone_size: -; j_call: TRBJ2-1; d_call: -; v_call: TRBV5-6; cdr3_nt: TGTGCCAGCAGCACATGGGGCAGTTACAATGAGCAGTTCTTC; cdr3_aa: CASSTWGSYNEQFF
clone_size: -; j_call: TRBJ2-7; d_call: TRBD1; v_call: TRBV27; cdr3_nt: TGTGCCAGCAGTTTACGAGCTTTAGGGACAGGGGCCCACGAGCAGTACTTC; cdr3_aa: CASSLRALGTGAHEQYF
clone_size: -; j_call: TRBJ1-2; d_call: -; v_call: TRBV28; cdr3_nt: TGTGCCAGCAGTCTCTCAAAGATCGGCTACACCTTC; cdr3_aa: CASSLSKIGYTF
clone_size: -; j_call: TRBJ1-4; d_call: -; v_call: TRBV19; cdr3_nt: TGTGCCAGTAGTATTGATCTGGGGACTAATGAAAAACTGTTTTTT; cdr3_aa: CASSIDLGTNEKLFF
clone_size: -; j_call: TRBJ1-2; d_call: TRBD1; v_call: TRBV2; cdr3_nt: TGTGCCAGCAGGGAGACAGGGGATGGCTACACCTTC; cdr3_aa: CASRETGDGYTF
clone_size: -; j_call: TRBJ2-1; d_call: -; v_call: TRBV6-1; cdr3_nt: TGTGCCAGCAGTGCCATAACTCGACCTCCCTGGCTTGAGCAGTTCTTC; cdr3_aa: CASSAITRPPWLEQFF
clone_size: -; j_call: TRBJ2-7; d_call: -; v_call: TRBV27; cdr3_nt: TGTGCCAGCAGTTTCGACGAGGGGTATGAGCAGTACTTC; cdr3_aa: CASSFDEGYEQYF
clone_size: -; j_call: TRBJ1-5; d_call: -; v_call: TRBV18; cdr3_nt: TGTGCCAGCTCACCACAGGGGACCAATCAGCCCCAGCATTTT; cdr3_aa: CASSPQGTNQPQHF
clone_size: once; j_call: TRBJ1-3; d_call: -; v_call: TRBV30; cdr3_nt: TGTGCCTGGAGCCTATCCCCCGGCTCTGGAAACACCATATATTTT; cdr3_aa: CAWSLSPGSGNTIYF
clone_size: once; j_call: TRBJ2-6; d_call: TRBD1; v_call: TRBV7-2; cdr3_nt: TGTGCCAGCAGCTCGCAGGGGGCTGGGGCCAACGTCCTGACTTTC; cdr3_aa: CASSSQGAGANVLTF
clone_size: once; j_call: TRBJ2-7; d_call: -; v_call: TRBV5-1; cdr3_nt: TGCGCCAGCAGCTTGGCCGGCAGCTACGAGCAGTACTTC; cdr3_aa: CASSLAGSYEQYF
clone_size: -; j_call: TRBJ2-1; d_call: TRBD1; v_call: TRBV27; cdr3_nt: TGTGCCAGCAGTTTGGGACAGGGCTCCTACAATGAGCAGTTCTTC; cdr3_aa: CASSLGQGSYNEQFF
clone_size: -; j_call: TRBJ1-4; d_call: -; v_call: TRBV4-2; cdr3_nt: TGTGCCAGCAGCCAAGAAAGTTTGGGGAGAGGGGAAAAACTGTTTTTT; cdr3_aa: CASSQESLGRGEKLFF
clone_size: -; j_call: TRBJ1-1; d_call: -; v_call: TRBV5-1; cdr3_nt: TGCGCCAGCAGCTTTTCTTTTGCGCGGGACACTGAAGCTTTCTTT; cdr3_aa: CASSFSFARDTEAFF
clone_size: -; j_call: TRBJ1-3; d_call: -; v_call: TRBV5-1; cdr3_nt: TGCGCCAGCAGCTTGTCAGGGGATGGAAACACCATATATTTT; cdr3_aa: CASSLSGDGNTIYF
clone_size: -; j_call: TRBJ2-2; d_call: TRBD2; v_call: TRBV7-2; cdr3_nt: TGTGCCAGCAGTTTTAGCGGGGCCAACACCGGGGAGCTGTTTTTT; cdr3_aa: CASSFSGANTGELFF
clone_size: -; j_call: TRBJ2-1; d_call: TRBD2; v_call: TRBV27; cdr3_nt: TGTGCCAGCAGGCCGAGACGACTAGCGGGAGCTTACAATGAGCAGTTCTTC; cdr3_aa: CASRPRRLAGAYNEQFF
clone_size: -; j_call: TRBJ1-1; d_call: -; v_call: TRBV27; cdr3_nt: TGTGCCAGCAGTGGAAAGGGACGGAACACTGAAGCTTTCTTT; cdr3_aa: CASSGKGRNTEAFF
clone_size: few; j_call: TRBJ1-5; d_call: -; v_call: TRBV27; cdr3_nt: TGTGCCAGCAGTATCCGGGACCCCCCCGAAGGTCAGCCCCAGCATTTT; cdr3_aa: CASSIRDPPEGQPQHF
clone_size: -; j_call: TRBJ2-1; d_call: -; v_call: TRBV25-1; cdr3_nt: TGTGCCAGTGCAGCTAACGGTGAGCAGTTCTTC; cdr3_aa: CASAANGEQFF
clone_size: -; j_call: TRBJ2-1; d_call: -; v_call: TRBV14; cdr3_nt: TGTGCCAGCAGCCAAGGGACTTGGCGGGGGCTTTACAATGAGCAGTTCTTC; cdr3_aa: CASSQGTWRGLYNEQFF
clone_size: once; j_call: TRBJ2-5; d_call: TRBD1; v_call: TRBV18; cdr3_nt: TGTGCCAGCTCCCCTCAGACAGGGGTGGAGGAGACCCAGTACTTC; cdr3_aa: CASSPQTGVEETQYF
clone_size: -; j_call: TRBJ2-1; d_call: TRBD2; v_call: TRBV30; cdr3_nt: TGTGCCTGGGCCGGGACTAGAGACAATGAGCAGTTCTTC; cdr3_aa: CAWAGTRDNEQFF
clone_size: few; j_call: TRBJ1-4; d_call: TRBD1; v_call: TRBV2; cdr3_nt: TGTGCCAGCAAGGGACAGCTTGCAACTAATGAAAAACTGTTTTTT; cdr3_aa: CASKGQLATNEKLFF
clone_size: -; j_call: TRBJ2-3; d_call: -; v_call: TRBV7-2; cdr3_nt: TGTGCCAGCAGCTTAGCTCTGACGAAAGATACGCAGTATTTT; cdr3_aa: CASSLALTKDTQYF
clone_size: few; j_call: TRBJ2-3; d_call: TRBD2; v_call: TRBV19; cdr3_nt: TGTGCCAGTACTACCCAGGGACTATATCGCACAGATACGCAGTATTTT; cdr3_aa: CASTTQGLYRTDTQYF
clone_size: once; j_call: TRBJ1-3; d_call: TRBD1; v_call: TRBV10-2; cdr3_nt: TGCGCCAGCAGTACAGGGGCTGGAAACACCATATATTTT; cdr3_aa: CASSTGAGNTIYF
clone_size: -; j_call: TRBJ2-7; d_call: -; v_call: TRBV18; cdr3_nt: TGTGCCAGCTCACCAACACTAAGCGAGCAGTACTTC; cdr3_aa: CASSPTLSEQYF
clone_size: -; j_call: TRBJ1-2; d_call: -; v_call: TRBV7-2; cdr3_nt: TGTGCCAGCAGCTTTTCTAACTATGGCTACACCTTC; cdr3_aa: CASSFSNYGYTF
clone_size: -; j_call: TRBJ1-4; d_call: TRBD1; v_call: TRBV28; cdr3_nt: TGTGCCAGCATGACAGGGGCCAGGGAAAAACTGTTTTTT; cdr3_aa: CASMTGAREKLFF
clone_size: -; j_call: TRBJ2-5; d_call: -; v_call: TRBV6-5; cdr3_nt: TGTGCCAGCAGTTACGCGGACACCCAAGAGACCCAGTACTTC; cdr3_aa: CASSYADTQETQYF